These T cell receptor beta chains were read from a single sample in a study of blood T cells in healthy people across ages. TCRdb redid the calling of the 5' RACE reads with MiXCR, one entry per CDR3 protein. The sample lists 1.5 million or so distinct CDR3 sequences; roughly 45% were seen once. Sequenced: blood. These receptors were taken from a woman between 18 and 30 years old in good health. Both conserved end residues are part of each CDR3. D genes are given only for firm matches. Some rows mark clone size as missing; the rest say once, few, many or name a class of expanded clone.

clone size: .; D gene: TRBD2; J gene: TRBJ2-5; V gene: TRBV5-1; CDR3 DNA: TGCGCCCGCAGCTTTCGGGAGGTGGAGACCCAGTACTTC; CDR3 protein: CARSFREVETQYF
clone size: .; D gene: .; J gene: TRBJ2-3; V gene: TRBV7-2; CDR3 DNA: TGTGCCAGCAGCTTAGACGCCTCATATACGCAGTATTTT; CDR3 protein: CASSLDASYTQYF
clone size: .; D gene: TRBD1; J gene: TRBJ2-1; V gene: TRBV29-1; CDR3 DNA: TGCAGCGTTGACGACAGGGACAATGAGCAGTTCTTC; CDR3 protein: CSVDDRDNEQFF
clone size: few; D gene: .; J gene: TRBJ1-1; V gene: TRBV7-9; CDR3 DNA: TGTGCCAGCCGAAGAGACGTCAGGGGTACTGAAGCTTTCTTT; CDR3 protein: CASRRDVRGTEAFF
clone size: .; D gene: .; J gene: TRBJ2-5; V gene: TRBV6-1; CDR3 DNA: TGTGCCAGCAGGGAACTACAAGAGACCCAGTACTTC; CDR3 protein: CASRELQETQYF
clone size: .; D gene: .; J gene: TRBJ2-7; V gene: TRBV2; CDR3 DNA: TGTGCCAGCAAGACAGACAGCGGCTACGAGCAGTACTTC; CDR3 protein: CASKTDSGYEQYF
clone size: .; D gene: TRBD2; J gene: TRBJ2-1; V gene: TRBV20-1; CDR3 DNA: TGCAGTGAAGCGGGAGAAGCTTACAATGAGCAGTTCTTC; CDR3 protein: CSEAGEAYNEQFF
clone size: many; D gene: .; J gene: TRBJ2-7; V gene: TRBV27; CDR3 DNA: TGTGCCAGCAGTTTATCCCCTCGGAGCTCCTACGAGCAGTACTTC; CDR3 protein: CASSLSPRSSYEQYF
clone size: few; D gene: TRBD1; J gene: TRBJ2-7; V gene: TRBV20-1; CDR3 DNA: TGCAGTGCTAGAGGGCCGGGACAGGGCTCCTACGAGCAGTACTTC; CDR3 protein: CSARGPGQGSYEQYF
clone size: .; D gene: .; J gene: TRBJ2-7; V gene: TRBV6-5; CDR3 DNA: TGTGCCAGCAGTTCGCCAGGGGAGAGGTACGAGCAGTACTTC; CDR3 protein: CASSSPGERYEQYF
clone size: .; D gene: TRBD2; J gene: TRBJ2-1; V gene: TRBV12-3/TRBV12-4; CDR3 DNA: TGTGCCAGCAGTTACACCCGGACTAGCCAAGAGACCCAGTTCTTC; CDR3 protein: CASSYTRTSQETQFF
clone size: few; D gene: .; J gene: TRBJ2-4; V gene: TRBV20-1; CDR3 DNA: TGCAGTGCTCCGCCTGGGGGTACGCGAAGCCTAGCCAAAAACATTCAGTACTTC; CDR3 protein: CSAPPGGTRSLAKNIQYF
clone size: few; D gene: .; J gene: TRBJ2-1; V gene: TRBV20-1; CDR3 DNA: TGCAGTTCCGACTACCCTCACTACAATGAGCAGTTCTTC; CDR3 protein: CSSDYPHYNEQFF
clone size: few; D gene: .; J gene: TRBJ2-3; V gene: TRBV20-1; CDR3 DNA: TGCAGTGCTAGCGTCGTAGATACGCAGTATTTT; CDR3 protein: CSASVVDTQYF
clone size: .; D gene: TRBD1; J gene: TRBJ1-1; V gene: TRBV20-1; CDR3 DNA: TGCAGTGCTAGTTTCCCACAGGGGGCGTACCCTGAAGCTTTCTTT; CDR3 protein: CSASFPQGAYPEAFF
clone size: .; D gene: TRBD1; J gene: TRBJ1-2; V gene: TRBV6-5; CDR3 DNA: TGTGCCAGCAGTTACCTGGACAGGCCTCGGGGCTACACCTTC; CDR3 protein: CASSYLDRPRGYTF
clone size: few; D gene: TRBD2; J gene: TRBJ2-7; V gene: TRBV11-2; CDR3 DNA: TGTGCCAGCAGCCCTGGGGCGGGGGATTACGAGCAGTACTTC; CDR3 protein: CASSPGAGDYEQYF
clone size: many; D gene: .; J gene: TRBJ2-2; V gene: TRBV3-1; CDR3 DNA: TGTGCCAGCCGGAACACCGGGGAGCTGTTTTTT; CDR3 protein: CASRNTGELFF
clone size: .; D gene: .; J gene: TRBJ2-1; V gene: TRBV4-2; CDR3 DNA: TGTGCCAGCAGCCAGGGGGACTCCCTGAATGAGCAGTTCTTC; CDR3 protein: CASSQGDSLNEQFF
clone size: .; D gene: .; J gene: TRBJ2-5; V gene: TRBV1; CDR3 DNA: TGCACCAGCAGCCAAGATAGGGGACTAGCGGAACAAGAGACCCAGTACTTC; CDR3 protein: CTSSQDRGLAEQETQYF
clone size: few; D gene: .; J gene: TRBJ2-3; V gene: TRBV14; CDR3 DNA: TGTGCCAGCAGCTGGGAGACGACAGATACGCAGTATTTT; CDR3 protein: CASSWETTDTQYF
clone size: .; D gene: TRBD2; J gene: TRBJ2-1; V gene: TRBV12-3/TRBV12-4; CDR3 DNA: TGTGCCAGCAGTTGGCTAGCGGGGGGTCCCACATACAATGAGCAGTTCTTC; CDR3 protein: CASSWLAGGPTYNEQFF
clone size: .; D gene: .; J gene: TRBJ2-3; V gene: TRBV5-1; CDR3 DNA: TGCGCCAGCAGCATACTAGCAGGAAGCACAGATACGCGGTATTTT; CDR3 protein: CASSILAGSTDTRYF